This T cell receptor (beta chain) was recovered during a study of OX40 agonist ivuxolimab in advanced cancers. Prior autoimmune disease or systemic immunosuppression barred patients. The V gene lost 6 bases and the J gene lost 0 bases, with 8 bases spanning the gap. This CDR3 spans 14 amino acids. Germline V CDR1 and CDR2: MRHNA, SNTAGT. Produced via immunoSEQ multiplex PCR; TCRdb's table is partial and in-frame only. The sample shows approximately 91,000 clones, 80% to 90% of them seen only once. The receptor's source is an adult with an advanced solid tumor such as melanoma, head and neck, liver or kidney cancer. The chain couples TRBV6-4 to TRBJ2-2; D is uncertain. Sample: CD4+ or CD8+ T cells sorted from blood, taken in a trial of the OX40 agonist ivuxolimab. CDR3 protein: CASSPSANTGELFF. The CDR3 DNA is TGTGCCAGCAGCCCTAGTGCGAACACCGGGGAGCTGTTTTTT.